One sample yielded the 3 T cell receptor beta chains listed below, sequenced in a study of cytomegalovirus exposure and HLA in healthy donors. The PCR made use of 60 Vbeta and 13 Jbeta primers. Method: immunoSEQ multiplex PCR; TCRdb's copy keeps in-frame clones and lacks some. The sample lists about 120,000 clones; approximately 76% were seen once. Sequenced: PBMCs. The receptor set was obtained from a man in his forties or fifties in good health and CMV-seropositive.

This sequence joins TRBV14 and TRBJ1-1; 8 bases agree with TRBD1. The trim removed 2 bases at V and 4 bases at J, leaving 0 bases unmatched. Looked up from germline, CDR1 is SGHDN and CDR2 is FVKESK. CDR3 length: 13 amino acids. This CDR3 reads CASSQTGGTEAFF. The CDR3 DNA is TGTGCCAGCAGCCAAACAGGGGGCACTGAAGCTTTCTTT.

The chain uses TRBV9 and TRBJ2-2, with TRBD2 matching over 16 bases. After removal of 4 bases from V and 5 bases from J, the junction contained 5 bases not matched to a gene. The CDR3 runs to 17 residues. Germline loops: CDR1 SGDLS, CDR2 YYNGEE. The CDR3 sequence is CASSSPGLAGGTGELFF. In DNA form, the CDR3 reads TGTGCCAGCAGCTCCCCGGGACTAGCGGGGGGGACCGGGGAGCTGTTTTTT.

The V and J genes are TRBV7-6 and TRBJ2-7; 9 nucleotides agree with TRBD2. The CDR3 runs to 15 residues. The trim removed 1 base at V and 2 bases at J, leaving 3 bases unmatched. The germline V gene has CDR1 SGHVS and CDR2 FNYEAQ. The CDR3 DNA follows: TGTGCCAGCAGCTTAGAGACTAGCGGAACCTACGAGCAGTACTTC. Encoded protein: CASSLETSGTYEQYF.